One and the same sample provided the 29 T cell receptor beta chains below, sequenced in a study of T cell responses to AZD1222 COVID-19 vaccine. Sequenced by immunoSEQ multiplex PCR; TCRdb stores in-frame clones only, minus some. Of 80,000 to 90,000 clones detected, approximately 89% appear once; the ten largest clones hold around 5.2%. The source was peripheral blood, collected on day 0 of MenACWY control vaccination. The receptors here all came from an adult in good health.

The chain uses TRBV7-9 and TRBJ2-7, with D tentatively TRBD1 (6 bases). CDR3 length: 18 amino acids. V was trimmed by 2 bases and J by 0 bases, leaving 20 bases between them. Germline-derived CDR1 and CDR2 are SEHNR and FQNEAQ (reference sequence). CDR3 nucleotides: TGTGCCAGCAGCTTACGTTTAGGGACAATCTATAACTCCTACGAGCAGTACTTC. It translates to CASSLRLGTIYNSYEQYF.

The sample holds one count of this clone. V and J are TRBV11-3 and TRBJ2-7; TRBD1 is a possible D gene (5 bases). CDR3 length equals 12 residues. Per germline, CDR1 SGHNT and CDR2 YENEEA. V was clipped by 5 bases and J by 3 bases, with 8 bases between them. The CDR3 reads CASSQGHYEQYF. CDR3 in DNA: TGTGCCAGCAGCCAAGGACACTACGAGCAGTACTTC.

The chain links TRBV3-1 (or the pseudogene TRBV3-2) to TRBJ1-2; D might be TRBD1 (6 bases). The V end was cut by 3 bases, the J end by 2 bases, with 7 bases between. Per the germline V gene, CDR1 is LGHDT and CDR2 is YNNKEL (reference sequence). The CDR3 length is 13 residues. The CDR3 DNA is TGTGCCAGCAGCCAGGACAGCAACTATGGCTACACCTTC. Translation: CASSQDSNYGYTF.

The genes are TRBV5-1 and TRBJ2-1; 8 bases align to TRBD1. The V segment lost 0 bases and the J segment 8 bases; nucleotides outside the gene matches: 7. Germline V CDR1 and CDR2: SGHRS, YFSETQ. The CDR3 sequence is 15 residues long. The DNA for the CDR3 is TGCGCCAGCAGCTTGGGAGGACAGGGTATAGATGAGCAGTTCTTC. It is translated as CASSLGGQGIDEQFF.

V usage is TRBV6-6 and J usage is TRBJ1-1; TRBD1 matches 11 bases. The germline gives CDR1 MNHNY, CDR2 SVGAGI (reference sequence). The CDR3 length is 15 residues. V lost 2 bases to trimming and J lost 2 bases; unmatched junction nucleotides: 1. DNA for the CDR3: TGTGCCAGCAGTTACGGACAGGGGGCTAACACTGAAGCTTTCTTT. Amino acid sequence: CASSYGQGANTEAFF.

The chain uses TRBV9 and TRBJ2-2, with TRBD2 identical over 10 bases. The CDR3 consists of 16 residues. Trimming at V came to 4 bases and at J to 1 base, leaving 4 bases not matched to a gene. Germline V gene lookup returns CDR1 SGDLS and CDR2 YYNGEE. The CDR3: CASSPRTSGNTGELFF. Written as DNA, the CDR3 is TGTGCCAGCAGCCCTCGGACTAGCGGGAACACCGGGGAGCTGTTTTTT.

The rearrangement uses TRBV9 and TRBJ1-3; D call uncertain. Per the germline V gene, CDR1 is SGDLS and CDR2 is YYNGEE. The CDR3 covers 16 residues. Trimming took off 0 bases at V and 0 bases at J, with 10 bases between the two ends. The CDR3 DNA reads as TGTGCCAGCAGCGTAGAGGTCGTCTACTCTGGAAACACCATATATTTT. Translation: CASSVEVVYSGNTIYF.

This chain links TRBV19 with TRBJ1-1; the D is unclear. Between the trimmed V and J ends, which lost 3 bases and 7 bases, there was a span of 12 bases. The CDR3 is made up of 13 amino acids. The germline CDR1 and CDR2 sequences are LNHDA and SQIVND (reference sequence). The CDR3 bases are TGTGCCAGTAGTATGTCCGGAAGAATTGAAGCTTTCTTT. Its translation is CASSMSGRIEAFF.

The chain recombines TRBV7-9 with TRBJ2-7; D is perhaps TRBD1 (7 bases). Germline V gives CDR1 SEHNR, CDR2 FQNEAQ (reference sequence). The V end lost 0 bases, the J end lost 6 bases, and 15 bases lay between the germline ends. CDR3 length: 15 residues. CDR3 in amino acids: CASSLARGVSVEQYF. As DNA, the CDR3 is TGTGCCAGCAGCTTAGCCAGGGGGGTGTCCGTCGAGCAGTACTTC.

The chain has TRBV6-2 or TRBV6-3 and TRBJ1-4, with unresolved D. This CDR3 region has 15 residues. Germline values: CDR1 MNHEY, CDR2 SVGEGT. The V gene lost 0 bases and the J gene lost 4 bases, with 9 bases spanning the gap. CDR3 in amino acids: CASSYSIQNNEKLFF. DNA of the CDR3: TGTGCCAGCAGTTACTCGATACAGAATAATGAAAAACTGTTTTTT.

This clone was seen only once. This chain joins TRBV7-3 and TRBJ2-2; D possibly matches TRBD1 or TRBD2 (6 bases each). The CDR3 runs to 19 residues. V was pared by 2 bases and J by 2 bases, with 21 bases between. Germline CDR1 and CDR2: SGHTA and FQGTGA. As DNA, the CDR3 is TGTGCCAGCAGCTTATTTGCTGGGGGGCGGGCCTCCAACACCGGGGAGCTGTTTTTT. Residues: CASSLFAGGRASNTGELFF.

This chain links TRBV15 with TRBJ1-1, with 8 bases identical to TRBD1. The CDR3 is 15 residues long. Looked up from germline, CDR1 is LNHNV and CDR2 is YYDKDF (reference sequence). The V segment lost 5 bases and the J segment 5 bases; nucleotides outside the gene matches: 10. This chain's CDR3 is CATSVEDRGLTEAFF. The CDR3 DNA sequence: TGTGCCACCAGCGTAGAAGACAGGGGTTTGACTGAAGCTTTCTTT.

CDR3 DNA sequence: TGCAGCGTTGTTAGAGGCGATAACACTGAAGCTTTCTTT. Translating gives CSVVRGDNTEAFF. The chain recombines TRBV29-1 with TRBJ1-1; D unclear. Trimming took off 4 bases at V and 2 bases at J, with 11 bases between the two ends. The V gene's germline CDR1 is SQVTM and CDR2 ANQGSEA. This CDR3 has 13 residues.

The chain is built from TRBV3-1 (or the pseudogene TRBV3-2) and TRBJ1-2; D is unresolved. Trimming took off 1 base at V and 6 bases at J, with 3 bases between the two ends. The CDR3 sequence is 11 residues long. Germline V gene lookup returns CDR1 LGHDT and CDR2 YNNKEL (reference sequence). CDR3 nucleotides: TGTGCCAGCAGCCAAGGTGATGGCTACACCTTC. As protein: CASSQGDGYTF.

The chain carries TRBV19 and TRBJ1-2; TRBD1 matches at 7 bases. Trimming removed 0 bases from V and 4 bases from J; junction bases left unmatched: 8. This CDR3 has 16 amino acids. CDR1 and CDR2 from the germline V gene are LNHDA and SQIVND (reference sequence). CDR3 in amino acids: CASSIDPGQPFYGYTF. The DNA of the CDR3 is TGTGCCAGTAGTATAGACCCGGGACAGCCGTTCTATGGCTACACCTTC.

This clone was seen only once. The chain employs TRBV23-1 and TRBJ1-1; D gene unclear. TRBV23-1 is sorted into the ORF group, with uncertain function. This CDR3 is built from 15 residues. Trimming shortened V by 0 bases and J by 8 bases, and 16 bases separated the two germline ends. The CDR3 DNA is TGCGCCAGCAGTCAATCGAATCGAGGGCTTCTGGAAGCTTTCTTT. This sequence encodes CASSQSNRGLLEAFF.

The chain carries TRBV29-1 and TRBJ2-1; D remains ambiguous. The CDR3 is made up of 13 amino acids. Trimming took 6 bases from V and 0 from J, leaving 9 bases between them. The germline V gene encodes CDR1 SQVTM and CDR2 ANQGSEA. CDR3 nucleotides: TGCAGCGTCCAAGGTAGCTCCTACAATGAGCAGTTCTTC. Its translation: CSVQGSSYNEQFF.

This clone turned up a few times. The CDR3 DNA reads as TGTGCCAGCGTAGGTCGGTGGGACCAAAGCACAGATACGCAGTATTTT. Translated: CASVGRWDQSTDTQYF. This chain connects TRBV27 to TRBJ2-3; D may match TRBD1 or TRBD2 (5 bases each). CDR1 is MNHEY, CDR2 SMNVEV, per germline (reference sequence). The CDR3 contains 16 residues. Trimming took off 8 bases at V and 0 bases at J, with 18 bases between the two ends.

The rearrangement uses TRBV28 and TRBJ2-7, with 9 nucleotides matching TRBD2. The CDR3 consists of 14 residues. J gave up 5 bases and V 8 bases, and 10 bases lay outside the gene matches. Germline CDR1 is MDHEN and CDR2 is SYDVKM. CDR3 sequence: CASLSGSGSHEQYF. The CDR3 DNA follows: TGTGCCAGCCTTAGCGGGAGTGGGTCCCACGAGCAGTACTTC.

The V call is TRBV10-2, the J call TRBJ2-3; maybe TRBD2 (6 bases). Trimming removed 7 bases from V and 1 base from J, with 18 bases in between. The CDR3 is 16 residues long. The germline CDR1 and CDR2 sequences are WSHSY and SAAADI. CDR3 protein: CASNNPQGGGTDTQYF. Written as DNA, the CDR3 is TGCGCCAGCAACAACCCCCAGGGAGGAGGCACAGATACGCAGTATTTT.

This rearrangement joins TRBV7-9 to TRBJ1-6, with a weak D call TRBD1 (6 bases). V shed 5 bases and J shed 6 bases, with 8 bases lying between them. This CDR3 is 13 amino acids long. Germline V gene data show CDR1 as SEHNR and CDR2 as FQNEAQ (reference sequence). The CDR3 sequence is CASSRGGNSPLHF. The CDR3 DNA is TGTGCCAGCAGCCGAGGGGGTAATTCACCCCTCCACTTT.

The V and J genes are TRBV20-1 and TRBJ2-7; 8 bases align to TRBD2. From germline, CDR1 is DFQATT and CDR2 SNEGSKA (reference sequence). The V and J ends lost 3 bases and 5 bases, in that order; junction bases with no gene match: 9. The CDR3 spans 14 residues. CDR3 bases: TGCAGTGCTAGTCTGCCGGGAGGGCCCCACGAGCAGTACTTC. It is translated as CSASLPGGPHEQYF.

Here the CDR3 reads CAINPGSGANVLTF. In nucleotides, the CDR3 is TGTGCCATAAATCCGGGGTCTGGGGCCAACGTCCTGACTTTC. The chain links TRBV6-5 to TRBJ2-6; TRBD2 might be the D (5 bases). Germline V gives CDR1 MNHEY, CDR2 SVGAGI. The V end was cut by 10 bases, the J end by 1 base, with 11 bases between. The CDR3 is made up of 14 amino acids.

The rearrangement uses TRBV28 and TRBJ2-7; TRBD1 or TRBD2 may be the D gene (6 bases each). From germline, CDR1 is MDHEN and CDR2 SYDVKM. The CDR3 spans 16 residues. Trimming removed 5 bases at V and 8 bases at J, with 25 bases between. In DNA form, the CDR3 reads TGTGCCAGCAGTCACATTACCGGGACATGGACTAAGAAGCAGTACTTC. Its translation: CASSHITGTWTKKQYF.

This chain connects TRBV6-2 or TRBV6-3 to TRBJ2-7; 7 nucleotides line up with TRBD1. V lost 2 bases, J lost 3 bases, and 7 bases stayed unmatched. Germline CDR1 is MNHEY and CDR2 is SVGEGT. The CDR3 runs 15 residues. This CDR3 reads CASSYIGTDNYEQYF. The DNA of the CDR3 is TGTGCCAGCAGTTACATTGGGACAGATAACTACGAGCAGTACTTC.

The CDR3 bases are TGTGCCAGCAGCCTGAGGGACAGAAACTATGGCTACACCTTC. Protein sequence: CASSLRDRNYGYTF. J is TRBJ1-2 and V is TRBV3-1 (or the pseudogene TRBV3-2); 7 nucleotides line up with TRBD1. The CDR3 runs to 14 residues. V trimming: 4 bases; J trimming: 2 bases; junction bases outside the gene matches: 4. Germline V gene data show CDR1 as LGHDT and CDR2 as YNNKEL (reference sequence).

The V and J genes are TRBV19 and TRBJ2-3; D perhaps matches TRBD2 (5 bases). Trimming shortened V by 8 bases and J by 1 base, and 10 bases separated the two germline ends. The length of the CDR3 is 13 residues. Germline assignment: CDR1 LNHDA and CDR2 SQIVND (reference sequence). This CDR3 is CASGGSGTDTQYF. As DNA, the CDR3 is TGTGCCAGTGGCGGGTCGGGCACAGATACGCAGTATTTT.

This chain connects TRBV5-1 to TRBJ2-1; 7 bases agree with TRBD1. Per the germline V gene, CDR1 is SGHRS and CDR2 is YFSETQ. This CDR3 spans 17 amino acids. Trimming took 0 bases from V and 0 from J; bases not matched to a gene: 6. Here the CDR3 reads CASSLAPGQSSYNEQFF. The CDR3 DNA reads TGCGCCAGCAGCTTGGCCCCGGGACAGAGCTCCTACAATGAGCAGTTCTTC.

The gene calls are TRBV19 and TRBJ2-2; 10 nucleotides agree with TRBD2. CDR1 LNHDA and CDR2 SQIVND come from the germline V gene (reference sequence). V was clipped by 10 bases and J by 6 bases; unmatched bases: 11. The CDR3 runs 15 residues. The CDR3 reads CATSVGTSAAGELFF. In nucleotides, the CDR3 is TGTGCCACCTCGGTGGGGACTAGCGCGGCCGGGGAGCTGTTTTTT.